The clone carrying this TCR beta chain was observed a few times. Its antigen is as yet unknown. These data belong to a study of shared clonotypes between healthy human individuals. Study at large: Researchers drew samples from a couple of women and three men aged 18 to 49. Study outcomes and limitations: Sequencing depth was expected to affect clonotype sharing among donors.

The V gene's germline CDR1 is SEHNR and CDR2 FQNEAQ (reference sequence). This CDR3 region has 14 residues. V lost 5 bases, J lost 2 bases, and 10 bases lay in between. TCRdb's copy holds only in-frame clones and misses some; the assay was immunoSEQ multiplex PCR. Among about half a million clones listed, 70% to 80% were seen once. Sequencing used PBMCs. The source of this sequence is a woman in her thirties or forties in good health. Some clones in this sample may be carry-over from other donors' samples. The genes are TRBV7-9 and TRBJ1-3, with D possibly being TRBD1 (5 bases). The CDR3 is CASSLPTAGNTIYF. Written as DNA, the CDR3 is TGTGCCAGCAGCCTGCCGACAGCTGGAAACACCATATATTTT.